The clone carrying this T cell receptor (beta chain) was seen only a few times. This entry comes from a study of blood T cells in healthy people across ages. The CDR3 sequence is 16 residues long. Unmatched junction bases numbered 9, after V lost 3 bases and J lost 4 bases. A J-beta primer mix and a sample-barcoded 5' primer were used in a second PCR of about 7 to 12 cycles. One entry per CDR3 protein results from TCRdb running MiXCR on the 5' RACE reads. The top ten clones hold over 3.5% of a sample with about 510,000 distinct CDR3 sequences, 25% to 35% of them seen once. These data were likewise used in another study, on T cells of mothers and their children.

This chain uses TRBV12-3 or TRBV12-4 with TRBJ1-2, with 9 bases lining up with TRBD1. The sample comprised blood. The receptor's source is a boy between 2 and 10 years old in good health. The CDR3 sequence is CASSFPFGQGSYGYTF. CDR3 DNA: TGTGCCAGCAGTTTCCCTTTTGGACAGGGGAGCTATGGCTACACCTTC.